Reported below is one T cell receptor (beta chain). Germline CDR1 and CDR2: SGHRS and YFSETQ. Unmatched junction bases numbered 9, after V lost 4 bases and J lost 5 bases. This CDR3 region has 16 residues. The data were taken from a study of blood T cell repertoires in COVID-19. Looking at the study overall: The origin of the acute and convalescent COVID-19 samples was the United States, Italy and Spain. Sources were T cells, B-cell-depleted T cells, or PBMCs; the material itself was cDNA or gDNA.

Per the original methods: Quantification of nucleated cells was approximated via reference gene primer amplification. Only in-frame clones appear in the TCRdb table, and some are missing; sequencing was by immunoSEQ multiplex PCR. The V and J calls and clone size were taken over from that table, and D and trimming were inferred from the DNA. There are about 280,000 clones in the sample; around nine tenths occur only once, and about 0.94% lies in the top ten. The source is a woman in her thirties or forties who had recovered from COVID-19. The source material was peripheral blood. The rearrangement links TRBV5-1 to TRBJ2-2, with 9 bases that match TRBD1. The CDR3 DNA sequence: TGCGCCAGCAGCCCGGGGACAGGGCAGAGGACCGGGGAGCTGTTTTTT. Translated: CASSPGTGQRTGELFF.